The T cell receptor beta chain under discussion was sequenced for a study of blood T cell repertoires in COVID-19. Study information: The United States, Italy and Spain supplied acute and convalescent COVID-19 samples. PBMCs, B-cell-depleted T cells, or T cells provided the cDNA or gDNA that made up the material.

V was clipped by 7 bases and J by 8 bases; unmatched bases: 11. Per the germline V gene, CDR1 is SNHLY and CDR2 is FYNNEI. This CDR3 has 14 amino acids. A single count supports this clone. Per the original methods: Reference gene primer amplification gave nucleated cell count estimates. Assay used: immunoSEQ multiplex PCR; TCRdb lists only in-frame clones, some missing. The V and J calls and clone size were taken over from that table, and D and trimming were inferred from the DNA. The repertoire holds under 250,000 clones, with approximately 83% as singletons. The sample comprised peripheral blood. The rearrangement links TRBV2 to TRBJ1-3; 7 bases agree with TRBD1. The source of this sequence is a man aged 30 to 39 who had recovered from COVID-19. The CDR3 DNA is TGTGCCAGCAAGGGGGCGGGGCGGTCAGACACCATATATTTT. Protein sequence: CASKGAGRSDTIYF. Full variable domain (rest looked up from reference TRBV2 and TRBJ1-3): EPEVTQTPSHQVTQMGQEVILRCVPISNHLYFYWYRQILGQKVEFLVSFYNNEISEKSEIFDDQFSVERPDGSNFTLKIRSTKLEDSAMYFCASKGAGRSDTIYFGEGSWLTVV.